Listed below are T cell receptor beta chains from one sample, sequenced in a study of blood T cell repertoires in COVID-19. Assay: immunoSEQ multiplex PCR; the TCRdb copy retains only in-frame clones and omits some. Seen here are some 170,000 clones, 85% to 90% observed once, and the top ten hold 6.5% to 9%. Material for sequencing was peripheral blood. Source of these receptors: a woman aged 55-69 years with acute or convalescent COVID-19. Both conserved end residues are part of each CDR3. The order of the fields is D gene, J gene, V gene, clone size, CDR3 DNA, CDR3 protein. The D gene is left open where the match is weak. Clone size is given for some rows only: seen once, a few or many times, or a class if the clone is expanded.

- TRBJ1-1 TRBV18 - TGTGCCAGCTCACTATTAGACACCAACGACGCTTTCTTT CASSLLDTNDAFF
- TRBJ1-3 TRBV3-1/TRBV3-2 - TGTGCCAGCAGCCACGACGGGAGCTCTGGAAACACCATATATTTT CASSHDGSSGNTIYF
- TRBJ2-1 TRBV12-1 - TGTGCCAGCAGCTCCGGGACTAGCGGGGGGAATGAGCAGTTCTTC CASSSGTSGGNEQFF
- TRBJ1-1 TRBV3-1/TRBV3-2 - TGTGCCAGCAGCCAAGGAATATCCGGAGAGGGAGCTTTCTTT CASSQGISGEGAFF
- TRBJ2-7 TRBV27 - TGTGCCAGCGGCGTTATCGAACGGGGAGGCGAGCAGTACTTC CASGVIERGGEQYF
- TRBJ2-5 TRBV7-2 - TGTGCCAGCAGCTTAAGGGGTGGCGAGACCCAGTACTTC CASSLRGGETQYF
- TRBJ1-4 TRBV27 - TGTGCCAGCAGTTCGAGTATTGCAACTAATGAAAAACTGTTTTTT CASSSSIATNEKLFF
- TRBJ2-5 TRBV18 - TGTGCCAGCTCCAACCTCCCGGGCCAAGAGACCCAGTACTTC CASSNLPGQETQYF
TRBD1 TRBJ1-2 TRBV5-1 - TGCGCCAGCAGCCAGGGACAGGGCTATGGCTACACCTTC CASSQGQGYGYTF
- TRBJ1-1 TRBV12-1 - TGTGCCAGCAGCCCTGAGGGGGGGCAGTCCGACACTGAAGCTTTCTTT CASSPEGGQSDTEAFF
- TRBJ2-2 TRBV5-1 few TGCGCCAGCTCAACTAGCCAGAGAGTCACCGGGGAGCTGTTTTTT CASSTSQRVTGELFF
TRBD1 TRBJ1-1 TRBV29-1 - TGCAGCGTCCTGGGACAGGGGAACACTGAAGCTTTCTTT CSVLGQGNTEAFF
- TRBJ2-1 TRBV21-1 - TGTGCCAGCAGCACTTACAGGATGGCAGGATATGGTGAGCAGTTCTTC CASSTYRMAGYGEQFF
- TRBJ2-1 TRBV5-1 once TGCGCCAGCAGCTTGGAGGGAGACTCCTACAATGAGCAGTTCTTC CASSLEGDSYNEQFF
- TRBJ1-4 TRBV5-5 - TGTGCCAGCAGCTTGGCGGCTAATGAAAAACTGTTTTTT CASSLAANEKLFF
TRBD2 TRBJ2-1 TRBV28 - TGTGCCAGCAGCATGAGGGTACTCAGGCTAGCGGGATTAGATGAGCAGTTCTTC CASSMRVLRLAGLDEQFF
- TRBJ1-2 TRBV7-9 once TGTGCCAGCAGCTTAAATCCCAGCTATGGCTACACCTTC CASSLNPSYGYTF
TRBD1 TRBJ1-4 TRBV30 - TGTGCCTGGAGTGGGGGATTCGGGACAGGACTAAATATCGAAAAACTGTTTTTT CAWSGGFGTGLNIEKLFF
- TRBJ1-2 TRBV19 - TGTGCCCCCCGGAGCGTGCACGCTGGCTACACCTTC CAPRSVHAGYTF
- TRBJ2-1 TRBV6-5 - TGTGCCAGCAGTCAGGCGGGACGGAAATACAATGAGCAGTTCTTC CASSQAGRKYNEQFF
TRBD1 TRBJ1-2 TRBV5-1 - TGCGCCAGCAGCTTGAGGGCAGGGGGTAAAGATGGCTACACCTTC CASSLRAGGKDGYTF
- TRBJ1-3 TRBV19 - TGTGCCTCGTTCGGGAGTCGGTCTAGCGGAAACACCATATATTTT CASFGSRSSGNTIYF